This T cell receptor (beta chain) was identified in a study of blood T cells in healthy people across ages. Using a J-beta primer mix together with a sample-barcoded 5' primer, a second PCR was run for roughly 6 to 11 cycles. TCRdb analysed the 5' RACE reads with MiXCR anew, one entry per CDR3 protein. The sample records about 640,000 distinct CDR3 sequences, around 54% being singletons. The table lists this clonotype with a few counts. Specimen: blood. The source of this sequence is a man in his 60s in good health.

CDR3 loop: CASSEQGKSTDTQYF. In nucleotides, the CDR3 is TGTGCCAGCAGTGAGCAGGGGAAGAGCACAGATACGCAGTATTTT. The V call is TRBV2, the J call TRBJ2-3; D perhaps matches TRBD1 (6 bases). Germline CDR1 SNHLY, CDR2 FYNNEI. This CDR3 contains 15 residues. Trimming cost V 3 bases and J 0 bases, with 10 bases left between them.